This T cell receptor beta chain was recorded in a study of Ad26.COV2.S vaccination and SARS-CoV-2 variants. Measured with immunoSEQ multiplex PCR; TCRdb has only the in-frame clones, and not every one. The data contain more than 350,000 clones, around nine tenths of them singletons. The treatment: roughly 20 received Ad26.COV2.S at low or high dose, single or two shots; several received placebo; per-sample allocation not given. The samples date from day 63 after the first vaccine or placebo injection. This clone came up once. After removal of 5 bases from V and 7 bases from J, the junction contained 7 bases not matched to a gene. Germline values: CDR1 MNHEY, CDR2 SVGEGT. This CDR3 is built from 13 residues.

The V call is TRBV6-2 or TRBV6-3, the J call TRBJ1-2; 7 nucleotides line up with TRBD1. The TCR comes from a person between 18 and 65 years old who received the Ad26.COV2.S COVID-19 vaccine or a placebo. The input for sequencing was peripheral blood, taken in a trial of Ad26.COV2.S vaccine versus placebo. CDR3 coding DNA: TGTGCCAGCAGTCTGACAGGGTCCCCTGGCTACACCTTC. This codes for CASSLTGSPGYTF.